The subject of this entry is one T cell receptor beta chain. Its specificity is unknown. Germline V gene sequence: CDR1 LGHDT, CDR2 YNNKEL (reference sequence). The CDR3 has 16 residues. This sample stems from a study of monozygotic twins with inflammatory bowel disease. Whole-study findings and limits: A distinction between different T cell subtypes was not possible.

For each CDR3 protein, TCRdb gives one entry from its re-call of the 5' RACE reads, without DNA. This sample contains around 380,000 distinct CDR3 sequences. Sequenced: blood. The chain has TRBV3-1 and TRBJ1-3; absent DNA, TCRdb's TRBD1 call cannot be checked. This receptor was obtained from a human donor with ulcerative colitis or Crohn's disease, or a healthy co-twin of an affected twin (not recorded which). CDR3 in amino acids: CASSNRQVTSGNTIYF. The whole variable domain, remainder taken from reference TRBV3-1 and TRBJ1-3, is DTAVSQTPKYLVTQMGNDKSIKCEQNLGHDTMYWYKQDSKKFLKIMFSYNNKELIINETVPNRFSPKSPDKAHLNLHINSLELGDSAVYFCASSNRQVTSGNTIYFGEGSWLTVV.